The 29 T cell receptor beta chains below all came from one sample that was sequenced in a study of T cells after yellow fever vaccination. TCRdb redid the calling of the 5' RACE reads with MiXCR, one entry per CDR3 protein. The sample contains around 340,000 distinct CDR3 sequences, around 13% of which appear only once. The material sequenced was CD4+ T cells sorted from PBMCs, taken 15 days after the yellow fever booster vaccination. The source of these receptors is a man aged 18 to 29 who received the YFV17D yellow fever vaccine.

J is TRBJ1-6 and V is TRBV5-5; TRBD1 aligns across 7 bases. The CDR3 has 16 residues. Germline assignment: CDR1 SGHKS and CDR2 YYEKEE (reference sequence). The V and J ends lost 0 bases and 6 bases, in that order; junction bases with no gene match: 6. CDR3 sequence: CASSLEGQILNSPLHF. CDR3 in DNA: TGTGCCAGCAGCTTGGAGGGACAGATACTTAATTCACCCCTCCACTTT.

A few counts support this clonotype. This rearrangement joins TRBV29-1 to TRBJ2-3; no clear D gene. The V gene's germline CDR1 is SQVTM and CDR2 ANQGSEA. Deletions cut 1 base from V and 5 bases from J, with 10 bases between. This CDR3 contains 13 residues. Here the CDR3 reads CSVEARFLDTQYF. The CDR3 DNA reads TGCAGCGTTGAAGCCAGGTTCCTAGATACGCAGTATTTT.

This clonotype was found many times. The gene calls are TRBV18 and TRBJ2-5; 12 bases align to TRBD2. Germline CDR1 KGHSH, CDR2 LQKENI. This CDR3 region has 16 residues. The V gene end was trimmed by 3 bases and the J gene end by 0 bases; junction bases not matched to a gene: 2. The CDR3 DNA is TGTGCCAGCTCACCCGGACTAGCGGGGAACCAAGAGACCCAGTACTTC. Translation gives CASSPGLAGNQETQYF. The entire variable domain, with the rest obtained from reference TRBV18 and TRBJ2-5, is as follows: NAGVMQNPRHLVRRRGQEARLRCSPMKGHSHVYWYRQLPEEGLKFMVYLQKENIIDESGMPKERFSAEFPKEGPSILRIQQVVRGDSAAYFCASSPGLAGNQETQYFGPGTRLLVL.

In its sample, this clonotype was seen a few times. CDR3 amino acids: CASAGNTIYF. The CDR3 nucleotides are TGTGCATCGGCTGGAAACACCATATATTTT. The V and J genes are TRBV28 and TRBJ1-3; no clear D. Germline CDR1 MDHEN, CDR2 SYDVKM. This CDR3 is 10 amino acids long.

The chain is built from TRBV11-2 and TRBJ2-7, with unresolved D. Trimming stripped 1 base from V and 11 bases from J, with 9 bases between. Germline CDR1 reads SGHAT; CDR2 reads FQNNGV. The CDR3 extends over 11 amino acids. The CDR3 DNA reads TGTGCCAGCAGCTTAGTGTCGGCGGAGTACTTC. Residues: CASSLVSAEYF.

Only a few counts were recorded for this clonotype. CDR3 bases: TGTGCCAGCAGTGAAGCTGAGGGGCGAAAACTGTTTTTT. It codes for CASSEAEGRKLFF. The chain links TRBV6-1 to TRBJ1-4; D possibly corresponds to TRBD1 (5 bases). The CDR3 is made up of 13 amino acids. Germline V CDR1 and CDR2: MNHNS, SASEGT. Trimming stripped 0 bases from V and 10 bases from J, with 9 bases between.

V and J are TRBV6-2 or TRBV6-3 and TRBJ1-1; D may be TRBD1 (6 bases). Looked up from germline, CDR1 is MNHEY and CDR2 is SVGEGT. V shed 6 bases and J shed 1 base, with 12 bases lying between them. The CDR3 length is 14 residues. The CDR3 region is CASRGGQKNTEAFF. Written as DNA, the CDR3 is TGTGCCAGCAGAGGAGGACAGAAGAACACTGAAGCTTTCTTT.

The chain employs TRBV5-4 and TRBJ2-1, with 8 bases aligning to TRBD2. Per the germline V gene, CDR1 is SGHNT and CDR2 is YYREEE (reference sequence). V lost 4 bases to trimming and J lost 10 bases; unmatched junction nucleotides: 13. The CDR3 runs to 15 residues. The CDR3 loop is CASSLRTSTSSEQFF. The CDR3 DNA is TGTGCCAGCAGCCTACGGACTAGCACCTCTTCCGAGCAGTTCTTC. Supplemented by reference TRBV5-4 and TRBJ2-1, the full variable domain reads ETGVTQSPTHLIKTRGQQVTLRCSSQSGHNTVSWYQQALGQGPQFIFQYYREEENGRGNFPPRFSGLQFPNYSSELNVNALELDDSALYLCASSLRTSTSSEQFFGPGTRLTVL.

The chain employs TRBV7-8 and TRBJ1-2; 9 bases map to TRBD1. V was clipped by 5 bases and J by 3 bases; unmatched bases: 10. CDR1 is SGHVS and CDR2 is FQNEAQ in the germline V gene. The CDR3 extends over 16 amino acids. CDR3 bases: TGTGCCAGCAGCCAGACATTACAGGGGGCGGACTATGGCTACACCTTC. This translates into CASSQTLQGADYGYTF.

CDR3 residues: CASSRQGWYEQYV. CDR3 nucleotides: TGTGCCAGCTCACGACAGGGTTGGTACGAGCAGTACGTC. V and J are TRBV18 and TRBJ2-7; TRBD1 matches 7 bases. V was pared by 4 bases and J by 4 bases, with 4 bases of the junction left unmatched. This CDR3 is 13 amino acids long. Germline V gene lookup returns CDR1 KGHSH and CDR2 LQKENI.

This clonotype was seen many times. The CDR3 DNA reads as TGCGCCAGCAGCTTGTTGGGGGCCAGTTCGAACACTGAAGCTTTCTTT. Its protein product is CASSLLGASSNTEAFF. The chain carries TRBV5-1 and TRBJ1-1; D perhaps matches TRBD1 (6 bases). The germline V and J ends were trimmed by 1 base and 1 base, with 14 bases remaining between them. This CDR3 comprises 16 residues. Germline CDR1 and CDR2: SGHRS and YFSETQ.

This clonotype was counted only a few times. The chain has TRBV6-1 and TRBJ2-7; D is possibly TRBD1 (6 bases). Per germline, CDR1 MNHNS and CDR2 SASEGT. The CDR3 loop spans 15 amino acids. The CDR3 DNA is TGTGCCAGCAGTGAAGAGACAGGAATTCCCGCGAGTCAAAACGTC. Its protein product is CASSEETGIPASQNV.

CDR3 in DNA: TGCGCCAGCAGCCCCCGCCTGTTGGGCGAGCAGTACTTC. This gives the protein CASSPRLLGEQYF. This rearrangement joins TRBV5-1 to TRBJ2-7; D gene uncertain. CDR3 length equals 13 residues. V lost 4 bases and J lost 6, with 14 bases in between. Germline lookup yields CDR1 SGHRS and CDR2 YFSETQ.

This clonotype was seen only once. A junction boundary mismatches the germline segment, possibly from a read error. The V gene is TRBV12-3 or TRBV12-4, the J gene TRBJ2-7; 10 bases map to TRBD1. The length of the CDR3 is 16 residues. Here the CDR3 reads CARSLALGQGQYEQYF. CDR3 in DNA: TGTGCCAGAAGTTTAGCGCTGGGACAGGGGCAGTACGAGCAGTACTTC.

This clonotype was observed a handful of times. This sequence joins TRBV12-3 or TRBV12-4 and TRBJ2-2; D may be TRBD1 (6 bases). The V and J ends lost 11 bases and 2 bases respectively, with 12 bases between them. CDR3 length: 13 residues. CDR3 coding DNA: TGTGCCGGAGGACAGTCTAACACCGGGGAGCTGTTTTTT. Translation gives CAGGQSNTGELFF.

This clonotype was seen more than once but under ten times. V usage is TRBV6-2 or TRBV6-3 and J usage is TRBJ2-4; TRBD1 agrees at 7 bases. The germline V gene encodes CDR1 MNHEY and CDR2 SVGEGT. The CDR3 has 15 residues. V shed 5 bases and J 2 bases; nucleotides not matched to a gene: 6. CDR3 bases: TGTGCCAGCAGTCTCGACAGGGAGACCAAAAACATTCAGTACTTC. Amino acid sequence: CASSLDRETKNIQYF.

V and J are TRBV7-2 and TRBJ1-2; D is possibly TRBD1 (5 bases). This CDR3 contains 13 residues. With 4 bases removed from V and 4 bases from J, the gap between germline ends came to 10 bases. Per germline, CDR1 SGHTA and CDR2 FQGNSA. The CDR3 sequence is CASSSDRSYGYTF. The CDR3 DNA is TGTGCCAGCAGCTCAGACAGAAGCTATGGCTACACCTTC.

This chain uses TRBV4-3 with TRBJ1-4; 10 bases align to TRBD1. This CDR3 spans 17 amino acids. Germline V CDR1 and CDR2: LGHNA, YSLEER. After removal of 1 base from V and 5 bases from J, the junction contained 7 bases not matched to a gene. CDR3 sequence: CASSQGPMGQGNEKLFF. CDR3 nucleotide sequence: TGCGCCAGCAGCCAAGGTCCAATGGGACAGGGGAATGAAAAACTGTTTTTT.

In this sample, this clonotype turned up a few times. This sequence joins TRBV6-5 and TRBJ1-6; unclear D gene. V shed 8 bases and J shed 9 bases, with 11 bases lying between them. Germline CDR1 is MNHEY and CDR2 is SVGAGI. CDR3 length equals 12 residues. CDR3 nucleotides: TGTGCCAGCGGACCGAGACGTTCACCCCTCCACTTT. Encoded protein: CASGPRRSPLHF.

This clonotype occurred many times. This rearrangement joins TRBV18 to TRBJ2-7, with TRBD1 matching over 9 bases. CDR1 and CDR2 (germline): KGHSH, LQKENI. Trimming took 6 bases from V and 2 from J; bases not matched to a gene: 5. The CDR3 runs to 14 residues. The DNA of the CDR3 is TGTGCCAGCTCCTCCGGGACAGGGCCCTACGAGCAGTACTTC. It specifies CASSSGTGPYEQYF.

Worth noting for this clonotype: A junction end diverges from the germline sequence, so it may reflect a read error. J is TRBJ2-1 and V is TRBV6-2 or TRBV6-3; possibly TRBD1 for D (6 bases). Germline CDR1 MNHEY, CDR2 SVGEGT. The CDR3 runs to 13 residues. The CDR3 region is CASNYRVGNEQFF. The CDR3, as DNA: TGTGCCAGCAATTACAGGGTGGGCAATGAGCAGTTCTTC.

Only a few counts were recorded for this clonotype. The V and J genes are TRBV20-1 and TRBJ1-5; weak D call: TRBD1 (6 bases). Germline CDR1 DFQATT, CDR2 SNEGSKA (reference sequence). V was shortened by 1 base and J by 6 bases, with 13 bases between the two germline ends. The CDR3 spans 14 residues. The CDR3 loop is CSARGQVDRQPQHF. For the CDR3, the DNA is TGCAGTGCTAGAGGACAGGTCGACCGTCAGCCCCAGCATTTT.

The rearrangement joins TRBV12-3 or TRBV12-4 to TRBJ2-3; D remains ambiguous. This CDR3 contains 13 residues. V was clipped by 2 bases and J by 5 bases, with 8 bases between them. CDR3 loop: CASSLSVRDTQYF. The CDR3 nucleotides read TGTGCCAGCAGTTTAAGTGTGAGAGATACGCAGTATTTT.

This chain uses TRBV12-3 or TRBV12-4 with TRBJ2-5, with TRBD1 matching over 7 bases. The J segment lost 1 base and the V segment lost 7 bases, leaving 6 bases of the junction unmatched. This CDR3 region has 14 residues. CDR3 loop: CASKPGQLQETQYF. DNA for the CDR3: TGTGCCAGCAAGCCGGGACAGCTCCAAGAGACCCAGTACTTC.

The chain carries TRBV27 and TRBJ2-5, with 7 bases matching TRBD2. Germline-derived CDR1 and CDR2 are MNHEY and SMNVEV (reference sequence). The CDR3 runs 15 residues. Germline trimming cut 0 bases from V and 7 bases from J; bases unmatched to any gene: 8. CDR3: CASSLSTGTIRTQYF. As DNA, the CDR3 is TGTGCCAGCAGTTTATCCACCGGGACTATAAGGACCCAGTACTTC.

This clonotype was seen ten or more times. The chain has TRBV7-9 and TRBJ2-4; TRBD2 aligns across 8 bases. CDR3 length: 15 residues. The ends lost 4 bases at V and 4 bases at J; junction bases unmatched: 6. Germline CDR1 SEHNR, CDR2 FQNEAQ (reference sequence). In nucleotides, the CDR3 is TGTGCCAGCAGCTCGCCGGGACTAGAAAAAAACATTCAGTACTTC. It translates to CASSSPGLEKNIQYF.

This clonotype appeared a few times. The rearrangement uses TRBV7-9 and TRBJ1-2; D is unclear. The CDR3 consists of 11 residues. V was pared by 4 bases and J by 13 bases, with 13 bases between. CDR1 is SEHNR and CDR2 is FQNEAQ in the germline V gene (reference sequence). The DNA of the CDR3 is TGTGCCAGCAGCTCCGGTGGAGACTGCACCTTC. This codes for CASSSGGDCTF.

There are a few counts of this clonotype. J is TRBJ2-3 and V is TRBV4-3, with 8 bases aligning to TRBD2. The germline V gene has CDR1 LGHNA and CDR2 YSLEER. This CDR3 is 15 amino acids long. Trimming removed 3 bases from V and 3 bases from J; junction bases left unmatched: 5. CDR3 amino acids: CASSQRGVLTDTQYF. CDR3 coding DNA: TGCGCCAGCAGCCAGCGGGGGGTTTTAACAGATACGCAGTATTTT.

This clonotype came up a few times. The J gene is TRBJ2-7, the V gene TRBV10-3, with no clear D. The CDR3 has 11 amino acids. V was trimmed by 6 bases and J by 5 bases, leaving 8 bases between them. CDR1 is ENHRY and CDR2 is SYGVKD in the germline V gene. CDR3 nucleotides: TGTGCCATCAGCGACGGCCACGAGCAGTACGTC. Translated, it gives CAISDGHEQYV.